Listed here is a single T cell receptor (beta chain). What this receptor recognizes is not known. No much larger clone exists at a distance of one base, and base qualities are not known. This entry belongs to a study of cytomegalovirus exposure and HLA in healthy donors (dated by TCRdb to 2015 to 2018). Regarding the complete study: An earlier analysis of 550 to 700 of the donors reported approximately 300 Gb of sequence data and approximately 110 million unique TCR beta sequences from some 180 million T cells. An early release that covered about 640 HLA-typed donors contained approximately 300 gigabases of sequencing data and approximately 85 million unique TCR sequences. Of the 350 to 400 genotyped donors, 65% to 90% fell in the genetic ancestry cluster associated with self-reported Caucasian donors. The study aimed to test whether signatures of past pathogen exposure could be identified by cataloging public T cell receptors. The T cell repertoires of under 700 subjects were profiled by immunosequencing and related to cytomegalovirus serostatus. Besides the first cohort of under 700 subjects, a separate validation cohort made up of some 110 different subjects was used. The study combined high-throughput TCR immunosequencing, statistical association of individual TCRs with disease status, and machine learning to predict cytomegalovirus infection status. In a later analysis, previously published TCR beta repertoires from several hundred donors were re-analyzed and high-resolution HLA genotyping was added so that TCR occurrence patterns could be studied. Rather than drawing on any new phenotypic data, the later analysis identified candidate immune exposures from TCR beta sequences and the way those sequences occurred across donors. An earlier analysis of several hundred of the donors applied high-throughput TCR beta sequencing to assess whether each TCR beta V gene segment acted as functional or pseudogenic. Donor age, sex, ethnicity and CMV serostatus were compiled alongside the repertoire data. A later genetic analysis took genome-wide SNP genotypes for about three fifths of the roughly 700 donors and used that subset as a discovery cohort. Every discovery cohort repertoire had been produced on one sequencing platform. Both class I and class II loci were covered by HLA typing, at four-digit resolution. Typing coverage differed by locus: A, B, C, DRB1 and DQB1 were typed in about 620-640 donors, DQA1 in 522, DPA1 in 600 to 610, and DPB1 in roughly 450. About five DR-DQ haplotypes were treated as single units for association and clustering because of strong linkage in the cohort. On average, roughly 240,000 unique TCR beta nucleotide sequences were sequenced per donor among more than 350 genotyped donors of the cohort, with roughly 18% of those sequences being non-productive. The study at large found these results: When HLA alleles, especially DR and DQ, strongly co-occurred, attributing TCR associations to individual alleles was difficult. Because the 87-base-pair reads could not distinguish some IMGT-functional V segments, including TRBV6-2 and TRBV6-3, those segments were excluded. Three of the identified cytomegalovirus-associated TCR beta chains were confirmed in vitro to be specific for cytomegalovirus antigens. Cytomegalovirus status was reported to be diagnosed by the classifier with high specificity and sensitivity in both the original and validation cohorts. Broadly in line with IMGT annotations, most TCR beta V segments showed up in productive rearrangements about 90% or about 30% of the time in an earlier analysis of several hundred of the donors. In a later analysis, most CMV-associated TCR beta chains were found to appear HLA-restricted, with HLA associations seemingly driven largely by CMV exposure. Immune exposure information for the cohort was limited to CMV serostatus. This cohort had only TCR beta chains sequenced, and the lack of alpha or paired-chain data limited which features could be detected. Correlated functional status among segregating V segments might reflect linkage disequilibrium, but an unknown experimental factor could not be ruled out. In a later analysis, several top co-occurrence clusters were reported to appear linked to parvovirus B19, influenza, CMV and Epstein-Barr virus. A later genetic analysis reported fewer N-insertions in productive TCRs among donors in an Asian-associated ancestry cluster than the roughly 700-donor mean. The authors suggested that the approach could potentially be generalized to other disease states and immunological phenotypes. In a later analysis, HLA-associated TCR beta chains were found to be more clonally expanded and to have lower generation probabilities than equally common non-associated chains. Sequencing depth was assumed to be roughly uniform across donors in the presence/absence analyses, though that assumption may not hold. A group of highly shared sequence variants was considered likely to be a technical artifact of the sequencing pipeline. In a later analysis, 16,951 TCR beta sequences were associated with specific HLA alleles at a false discovery rate of 0.05. V-gene and J-gene trimming of TCR beta chains was associated with a missense DCLRE1C variant in a later genetic analysis, and the association was replicated in an independent cohort. A total of 150 to 200 TCR beta chains were listed by the study as associated with cytomegalovirus. Because some donors lacked HLA typing at each locus, the association tests relied only on the typed subset. Over 15 rarely observed V segments, including chromosome 9 orphons, were excluded from the earlier analysis of several hundred of the donors because counts were too low. While some public TCRs were present in many individuals, most TCR sequences turned up only very rarely across donors. A further reported finding was that TCR beta sequences accurately predicted the HLA-A and HLA-B alleles for most subjects in the first cohort. A later analysis found that TCR association rates varied across HLA loci, with DRB1 alleles showing the most associated TCRs and HLA-C alleles the fewest.

The library was built by means of the immunoSEQ multiplex PCR assay. For the multiplex PCR, a mixture combining 60 forward primers for TCR Vbeta segments and 13 reverse primers for TCR Jbeta segments was used. The CDR3 region of rearranged TCR beta genes was amplified from genomic DNA by a multiplex PCR assay. On the Illumina HiSeq System, the amplified TCR beta libraries were sequenced as 87-base-pair reads. The study's own analysis went as follows. A later analysis tallied roughly 78 million unique TCR beta chains across the 666 repertoires, and some 12 million of those chains were shared by two or more donors. A nearest-neighbor algorithm error-corrected the raw reads and collapsed the reads into unique sequences, merging closely related sequences to remove PCR and sequencing errors. Alignment of CDR3 sequences to IMGT reference sequences was used to assign V, D and J gene segments. For a sequence to be retained, a match of at least six nucleotides was required to both a V gene segment and a J gene segment. A rearrangement was called productive if the CDR3 had no stop codons and remained in frame with V and J, and every other rearrangement was called non-productive. CDR3 was defined by IMGT convention, running from the second conserved V-encoded cysteine to the conserved J-encoded phenylalanine. The earlier analysis of about 610 of the donors excluded any sequence lacking an unambiguous match to a single V gene segment. An earlier analysis of 450 to 650 of the donors called V segments functional above 56.7% productive rearrangements and segregating when the between-donor standard deviation exceeded 5%. A statistical classification framework was developed to diagnose cytomegalovirus status using the catalog of TCR beta chain sequences. In a later analysis, TCR nucleotide sequences were compared against IMGT/GENE-DB human TR gene sequences so that V and J genes could be assigned. The TCRdist pipeline was used in a later analysis to assign CDR3 sequences and most-parsimonious VDJ recombination scenarios. In a later analysis, each TCR beta chain was defined by its CDR3 amino acid sequence together with its V-gene family, and reads without a unique V-gene family were excluded. A later analysis removed 592 highly shared, low-generation-probability nucleotide sequences to deal with suspected cross-contamination and a sequencing artifact. In a later analysis, a clonal expansion index for each public chain was calculated from normalized within-repertoire ranks of inferred template counts. Generation probabilities in a later analysis came from a VDJ recombination model fitted to out-of-frame rearrangements, and those results were checked against IGoR. Hypergeometric tests were used in a later analysis to score TCR-TCR, TCR-HLA and TCR-CMV co-occurrence, with a repertoire-size bias correction applied to the TCR pairs. False discovery rates were estimated in a later analysis by permuting HLA or CMV assignments 20 times. A later analysis grouped co-occurring TCRs with DBSCAN, adding TCRdist sequence similarity when clustering within HLA-allele-positive subsets. Repertoires with fewer than 30,000 or more than 120,000 public chains, plus five repertoires with anomalous nucleotide sharing, were excluded from co-occurrence clustering. TCRdb mirrors the immuneACCESS table, restricted to in-frame sequences. Some clones are absent from its copies; in checked studies, under half trace to an unresolved V gene, and the reason for the others is unknown. V and J calls and clone size come straight from that table; D and trimming were deduced from the DNA. For this sample the table gives 200,000 or so clones, of which 80% to 90% were detected only once. Jointly, the top ten make up about 3% of the sample.

The cohort comprised hundreds of healthy bone marrow donors. At the time of sampling, all cohort members were nominally healthy, though unrecorded immune exposures were likely present. The donor was CMV seronegative and belonged to the group of several hundred seronegative cohort members. Every donor gave a peripheral blood sample, and the peripheral blood mononuclear cells from that sample were used for TCR beta sequencing. Genomic DNA extraction from the blood cell samples was performed with the Qiagen DNeasy Blood Extraction Kit. The junction shows trimming of 5 bases on V and 5 bases on J, plus 16 bases between the germline ends. Counted from cysteine to phenylalanine, this CDR3 has 14 amino acids. Kept here is only the CDR3 DNA, which spans 42 bases and is read in frame from base 1. The germline V gene (reference sequence) supplies CDR1 SEHNR and CDR2 FQNEAQ.

Material: PBMCs. The chain employs TRBV7-9 and TRBJ2-7; matching of 5 bases hints at TRBD1 as the D gene. This TCR was sampled from a man aged 30 to 45 in good health and CMV-seronegative. CDR3 loop: CASSKTQGYNEQYF. The nucleotides are TGTGCCAGCAGCAAGACGCAGGGATACAACGAGCAGTACTTC.